These 14 T cell receptor beta chains share one sample of origin, sequenced in a study of identical twins. Via MiXCR, TCRdb re-called the 5' RACE reads, giving one row per CDR3 protein. Among 1.5 million or so distinct CDR3 sequences, under 35% were seen once, and the ten largest hold approximately 0.29%. The sequenced sample consisted of cord blood. The receptors derive from a newborn girl in good health.

This clonotype has ten or more counts. The CDR3 protein is CASSSDRRPTYEQYF. CDR3 DNA: TGTGCCAGCAGTTCCGACAGGCGCCCCACCTACGAGCAGTACTTC. The chain joins TRBV6-6 to TRBJ2-7, with a possible D match to TRBD1 (6 bases). Trimming pared 4 bases from V and 2 bases from J, leaving 15 bases between. The CDR3 is made up of 15 amino acids. Germline V gene sequence: CDR1 MNHNY, CDR2 SVGAGI (reference sequence).

The chain carries TRBV7-9 and TRBJ2-1; a possible D gene is TRBD2 (6 bases). Trimming took 8 bases from V and 2 from J, leaving 13 bases between them. The CDR3 is 14 amino acids. Germline values: CDR1 SEHNR, CDR2 FQNEAQ (reference sequence). The CDR3 sequence: CASRAGNPYNEQFF. DNA for the CDR3: TGTGCCAGCCGGGCGGGAAACCCCTACAATGAGCAGTTCTTC.

This rearrangement joins TRBV5-6 to TRBJ2-1; the D is unclear. Germline CDR1 is SGHDT and CDR2 is YYEEEE. V dropped 3 bases and J dropped 9 bases, with 10 bases sitting between them. The CDR3 runs 12 residues. CDR3 DNA sequence: TGTGCCAGCAGCTCGATGATGGGTGAGCAGTTCTTC. Translated: CASSSMMGEQFF.

This clonotype was found a few times. V is TRBV21-1 and J is TRBJ2-5; no check of the table's D call, TRBD2, against the DNA was made. TRBV21-1 has pseudogene status. The CDR3 loop spans 14 amino acids. The DNA for the CDR3 is TGTGCCAGCAGCAGGCGGACTACCCACCTGGAGCAGTACTTC. Translation gives CASSRRTTHLEQYF.

This clonotype was recorded a few times. The chain is built from TRBV27 and TRBJ1-6, with a tentative D call TRBD1 (5 bases). V gave up 7 bases and J gave up 6 bases, with 13 bases separating them. Germline CDR1 and CDR2: MNHEY and SMNVEV (reference sequence). The CDR3 has 14 amino acids. DNA for the CDR3: TGTGCCAGCACCACCGGGACGACTAATTCACCCCTCCACTTT. Its translation: CASTTGTTNSPLHF.

This clonotype was counted a few times. This sequence joins TRBV4-1 and TRBJ2-7; 7 bases match TRBD2. Germline V gene data show CDR1 as MGHRA and CDR2 as YSYEKL. The CDR3 contains 15 residues. After removal of 0 bases from V and 4 bases from J, the junction contained 6 bases not matched to a gene. The CDR3 nucleotides are TGCGCCAGCAGCCAAGACTCGCGGGACTATTACGAGCAGTACTTC. Translation: CASSQDSRDYYEQYF.

With regard to this clonotype: A read error may explain this, as a much larger clone is one base away. The V and J genes are TRBV20-1 and TRBJ2-3; unclear D gene. This CDR3 is built from 14 residues. CDR1 DFQATT and CDR2 SNEGSKA come from the germline V gene (reference sequence). In DNA form, the CDR3 reads TGCAGTGCTAGGGACGACCTTAGCATAGATACGCAGTATTTT. Protein product: CSARDDLSIDTQYF.

This clonotype came up a few times. This CDR3 reads CASSLLVRVLQETQYF. In DNA, the CDR3 is TGTGCCAGCAGCTTGTTGGTTAGGGTTCTCCAAGAGACCCAGTACTTC. The chain joins TRBV5-6 to TRBJ2-5, with D unclear. The CDR3 extends over 16 amino acids. Germline assignment: CDR1 SGHDT and CDR2 YYEEEE. Between the trimmed V and J ends, which lost 1 base and 1 base, there was a span of 14 bases.

This clonotype was detected only a few times. The rearrangement uses TRBV28 and TRBJ2-3; TRBD1 or TRBD2 may be the D gene (5 bases each). This CDR3 contains 13 residues. Germline CDR1 MDHEN, CDR2 SYDVKM. The CDR3, as DNA: TGTGCATACTGCGTTCGGGGCGGAGATACGCAGTATTTT. Translating gives CAYCVRGGDTQYF.

The chain uses TRBV2 and TRBJ2-7, with 8 bases fitting TRBD1. Germline CDR1 and CDR2: SNHLY and FYNNEI. The CDR3 has 13 residues. The V segment lost 10 bases and the J segment 3 bases; nucleotides outside the gene matches: 8. The CDR3 DNA follows: TGTGCCACCGACAGGGGAGAAGGCTACGAGCAGTACTTC. Protein sequence: CATDRGEGYEQYF. The variable domain in full, with the rest retrieved from reference TRBV2 and TRBJ2-7, is EPEVTQTPSHQVTQMGQEVILRCVPISNHLYFYWYRQILGQKVEFLVSFYNNEISEKSEIFDDQFSVERPDGSNFTLKIRSTKLEDSAMYFCATDRGEGYEQYFGPGTRLTVT.

This chain connects TRBV29-1 to TRBJ1-2; D is uncertain. V lost 4 bases and J 8 bases, leaving 14 bases between the germline ends. The CDR3 covers 12 residues. Germline values: CDR1 SQVTM, CDR2 ANQGSEA. DNA for the CDR3: TGCAGCGTTGGTCGGGGATGGCTAGGCTACACCTTC. Amino acids: CSVGRGWLGYTF.

The CDR3 bases are TGTGCCAGCACCGTTGGAGGGGGAGCTAGCACAGATACGCAGTATTTT. It codes for CASTVGGGASTDTQYF. The chain recombines TRBV5-6 with TRBJ2-3; either TRBD1 or TRBD2 may fit D (6 bases each). The CDR3 is made up of 16 amino acids. V lost 6 bases to trimming and J lost 0 bases, with 17 bases between them. CDR1 is SGHDT, CDR2 YYEEEE, per germline.

The chain is built from TRBV29-1 and TRBJ2-5, with a possible D match to TRBD2 (6 bases). The V gene lost 3 bases and the J gene lost 2 bases, with 10 bases spanning the gap. Germline V CDR1 and CDR2: SQVTM, ANQGSEA. The CDR3 spans 13 residues. Here the CDR3 DNA reads TGCAGCGTTGACACCGGGACTCAAGAGACCCAGTACTTC. It is translated as CSVDTGTQETQYF. The full variable domain, rest sourced from reference TRBV29-1 and TRBJ2-5, is SAVISQKPSRDICQRGTSLTIQCQVDSQVTMMFWYRQQPGQSLTLIATANQGSEATYESGFVIDKFPISRPNLTFSTLTVSNMSPEDSSIYLCSVDTGTQETQYFGPGTRLLVL.

This clonotype was detected only a few times. The chain joins TRBV28 to TRBJ1-5; TRBD1 agrees at 7 bases. The CDR3 runs 16 residues. Germline trimming cut 1 base from V and 7 bases from J; bases unmatched to any gene: 10. Germline V gives CDR1 MDHEN, CDR2 SYDVKM. The CDR3 is CASSLLGQGVRQPQHF. CDR3 in DNA: TGTGCCAGCAGTTTATTAGGGCAGGGGGTCCGGCAGCCCCAGCATTTT.